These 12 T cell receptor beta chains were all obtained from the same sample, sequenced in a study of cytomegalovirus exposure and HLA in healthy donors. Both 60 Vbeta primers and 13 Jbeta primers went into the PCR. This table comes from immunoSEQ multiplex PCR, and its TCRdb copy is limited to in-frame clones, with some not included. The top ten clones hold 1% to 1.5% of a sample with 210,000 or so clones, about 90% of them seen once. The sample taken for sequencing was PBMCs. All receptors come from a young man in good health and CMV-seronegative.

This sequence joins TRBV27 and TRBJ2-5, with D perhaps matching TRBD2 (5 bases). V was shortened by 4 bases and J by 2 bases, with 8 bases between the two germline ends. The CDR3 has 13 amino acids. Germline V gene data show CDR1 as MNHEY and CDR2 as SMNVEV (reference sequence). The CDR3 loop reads CASSWGVQETQYF. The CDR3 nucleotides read TGTGCCAGCAGTTGGGGAGTACAAGAGACCCAGTACTTC.

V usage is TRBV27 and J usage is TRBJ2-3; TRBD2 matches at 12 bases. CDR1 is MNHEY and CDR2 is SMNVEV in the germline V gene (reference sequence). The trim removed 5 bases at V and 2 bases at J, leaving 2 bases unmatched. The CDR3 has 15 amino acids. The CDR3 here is CASSRLAGDTDTQYF. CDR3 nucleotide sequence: TGTGCCAGCAGTCGACTAGCGGGAGACACAGATACGCAGTATTTT.

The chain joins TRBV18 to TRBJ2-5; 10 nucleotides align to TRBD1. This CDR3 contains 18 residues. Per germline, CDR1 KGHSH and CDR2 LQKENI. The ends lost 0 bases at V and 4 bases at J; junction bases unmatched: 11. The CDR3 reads CASSPPIAGTGAGETQYF. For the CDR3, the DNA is TGTGCCAGCTCACCACCGATTGCCGGGACAGGGGCGGGAGAGACCCAGTACTTC.

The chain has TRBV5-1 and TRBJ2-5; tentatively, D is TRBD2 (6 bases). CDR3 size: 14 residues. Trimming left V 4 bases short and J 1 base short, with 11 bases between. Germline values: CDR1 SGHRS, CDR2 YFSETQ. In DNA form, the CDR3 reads TGCGCCAGCAGCCTCCTGGGGGGCCAAGAGACCCAGTACTTC. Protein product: CASSLLGGQETQYF. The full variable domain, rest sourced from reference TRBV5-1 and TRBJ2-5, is KAGVTQTPRYLIKTRGQQVTLSCSPISGHRSVSWYQQTPGQGLQFLFEYFSETQRNKGNFPGRFSGRQFSNSRSEMNVSTLELGDSALYLCASSLLGGQETQYFGPGTRLLVL.

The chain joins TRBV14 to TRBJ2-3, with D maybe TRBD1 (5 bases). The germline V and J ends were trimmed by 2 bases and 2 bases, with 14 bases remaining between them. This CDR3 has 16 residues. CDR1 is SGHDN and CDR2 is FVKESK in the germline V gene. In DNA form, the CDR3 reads TGTGCCAGCAGCCAACGACAGCCCCTTACCACAGATACGCAGTATTTT. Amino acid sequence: CASSQRQPLTTDTQYF.

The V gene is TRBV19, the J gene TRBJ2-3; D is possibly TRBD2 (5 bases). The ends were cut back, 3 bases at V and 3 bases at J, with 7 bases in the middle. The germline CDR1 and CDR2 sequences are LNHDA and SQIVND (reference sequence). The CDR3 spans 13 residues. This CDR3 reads CASSIWRTDTQYF. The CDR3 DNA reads TGTGCCAGTAGTATTTGGAGGACAGATACGCAGTATTTT.

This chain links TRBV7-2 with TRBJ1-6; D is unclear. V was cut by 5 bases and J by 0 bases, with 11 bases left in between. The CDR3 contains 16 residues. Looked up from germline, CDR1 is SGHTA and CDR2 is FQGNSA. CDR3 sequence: CASSHGISSYNSPLHF. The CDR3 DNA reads TGTGCCAGCAGCCACGGGATAAGCTCCTATAATTCACCCCTCCACTTT.

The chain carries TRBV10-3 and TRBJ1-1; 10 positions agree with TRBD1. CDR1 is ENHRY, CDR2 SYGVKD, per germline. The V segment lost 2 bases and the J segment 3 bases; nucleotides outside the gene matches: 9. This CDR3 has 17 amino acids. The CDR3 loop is CAISEPSGTGVYTEAFF. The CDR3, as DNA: TGTGCCATCAGTGAGCCCTCCGGGACAGGGGTGTACACTGAAGCTTTCTTT.

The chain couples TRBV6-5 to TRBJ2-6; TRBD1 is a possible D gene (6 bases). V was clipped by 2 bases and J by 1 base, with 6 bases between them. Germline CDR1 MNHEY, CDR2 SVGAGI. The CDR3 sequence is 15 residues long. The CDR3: CASSYDRSGANVLTF. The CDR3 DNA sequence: TGTGCCAGCAGTTACGACAGGTCTGGGGCCAACGTCCTGACTTTC.

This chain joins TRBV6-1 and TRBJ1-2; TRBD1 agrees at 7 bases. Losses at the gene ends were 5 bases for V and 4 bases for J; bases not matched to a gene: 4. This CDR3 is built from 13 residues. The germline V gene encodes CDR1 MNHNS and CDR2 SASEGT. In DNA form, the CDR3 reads TGTGCCAGCAGTATAGGACAGGTCTATGGCTACACCTTC. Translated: CASSIGQVYGYTF.

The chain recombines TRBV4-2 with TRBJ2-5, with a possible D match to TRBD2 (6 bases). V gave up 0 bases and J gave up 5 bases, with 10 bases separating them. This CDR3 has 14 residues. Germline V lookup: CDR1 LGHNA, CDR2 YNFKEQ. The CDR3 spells CASSQDRLAETQYF. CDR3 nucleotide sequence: TGTGCCAGCAGCCAAGATCGGCTAGCGGAGACCCAGTACTTC.

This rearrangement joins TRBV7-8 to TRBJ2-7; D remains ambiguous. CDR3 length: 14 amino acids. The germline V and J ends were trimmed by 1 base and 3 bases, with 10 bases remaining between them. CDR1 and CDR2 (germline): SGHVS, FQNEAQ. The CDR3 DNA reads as TGTGCCAGCAGCTTAGACATTAGCCGCTACGAGCAGTACTTC. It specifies CASSLDISRYEQYF.